The next 9 T cell receptor beta chains were all read from a single sample in a study of cytomegalovirus exposure and HLA in healthy donors. The PCR contained 60 Vbeta and 13 Jbeta primers. Clones were read by immunoSEQ multiplex PCR, and TCRdb kept only the in-frame ones, dropping some. The table lists fewer than 250,000 clones, around 77% of them singletons, with roughly 1.6% in the top ten. What was sequenced was PBMCs. Receptors originate from a woman aged 18-29 years in good health and CMV-seronegative.

The chain is built from TRBV25-1 and TRBJ2-1, with D possibly matching TRBD2 (7 bases). Germline assignment: CDR1 MGHDK and CDR2 SYGVNS. The CDR3 is made up of 16 amino acids. The germline V and J ends were trimmed by 8 bases and 2 bases, with 19 bases remaining between them. CDR3 DNA sequence: TGTGCCAGCTCGACAGGTATGGGGGGGGCCTACAATGAGCAGTTCTTC. Translated: CASSTGMGGAYNEQFF.

In this sample, this clone turned up a few times. V gene TRBV28 combines with J gene TRBJ1-1, with D unresolved. There are 13 residues in the CDR3. Trimming took off 7 bases at V and 0 bases at J, with 9 bases between the two ends. In germline, CDR1 is MDHEN, CDR2 SYDVKM. Written as DNA, the CDR3 is TGTGCCAGCACTATACAGCTGAACACTGAAGCTTTCTTT. It encodes CASTIQLNTEAFF.

This clone was counted a few times. V gene TRBV27 combines with J gene TRBJ2-6, with 10 positions matching TRBD1. Looked up from germline, CDR1 is MNHEY and CDR2 is SMNVEV (reference sequence). V shed 3 bases, J shed 2 bases, and the junction held 13 bases outside the gene matches. The CDR3 sequence is 20 residues long. CDR3 sequence: CASSFSYPGQGSAGANVLTF. The CDR3 DNA follows: TGTGCCAGCAGTTTTAGTTACCCGGGACAGGGGTCTGCTGGGGCCAACGTCCTGACTTTC.

CDR3 loop: CASSGPGTANEKLFF. As DNA, the CDR3 is TGTGCCAGCAGCGGCCCCGGGACAGCGAATGAAAAACTGTTTTTT. V and J are TRBV7-9 and TRBJ1-4, with 7 bases matching TRBD1. The CDR3 is 15 residues long. The V and J ends lost 5 bases and 5 bases, in that order; junction bases with no gene match: 8. CDR1 and CDR2 from the germline V gene are SEHNR and FQNEAQ (reference sequence).

The chain carries TRBV28 and TRBJ2-2; 11 positions match TRBD2. The CDR3 covers 16 residues. Germline V gives CDR1 MDHEN, CDR2 SYDVKM. The V and J ends lost 6 bases and 6 bases, in that order; junction bases with no gene match: 9. The CDR3 nucleotides read TGTGCCAGCAGGTCCCCTAGCGGGAGGAGACCCGGGGAGCTGTTTTTT. It encodes CASRSPSGRRPGELFF.

The chain combines TRBV19 with TRBJ1-5, with D maybe TRBD1 (5 bases). The length of the CDR3 is 17 residues. CDR1 and CDR2 from the germline V gene are LNHDA and SQIVND (reference sequence). V was trimmed by 0 bases and J by 9 bases, leaving 21 bases between them. The CDR3: CASSIDLQGPGRTPQHF. Written as DNA, the CDR3 is TGTGCCAGTAGTATAGATCTTCAGGGCCCCGGTCGCACGCCCCAGCATTTT.

The chain is built from TRBV7-2 and TRBJ2-5; the match to TRBD1 covers 8 bases. Judging by the DNA end, TRBJ2-7 fits better; the J call may be wrong. Germline V lookup: CDR1 SGHTA, CDR2 FQGNSA. The CDR3 has 14 amino acids. CDR3 nucleotide sequence: TGTGCCAGCAGCGAAGGGACAGGCCCCTACGAGCAGTACTTC. This sequence encodes CASSEGTGPYEQYF.

The genes are TRBV7-9 and TRBJ2-2; TRBD1 might be the D (6 bases). Between the trimmed V and J ends, which lost 1 base and 9 bases, there was a span of 18 bases. This CDR3 is 16 amino acids long. Germline V gene lookup returns CDR1 SEHNR and CDR2 FQNEAQ (reference sequence). The CDR3 is CASSLDGLVGGRELFF. The CDR3, as DNA: TGTGCCAGCAGCTTAGATGGTCTAGTTGGGGGCCGGGAGCTGTTTTTT.

The chain uses TRBV2 and TRBJ2-7, with D tentatively TRBD1 (5 bases). Trimming shortened V by 7 bases and J by 6 bases, and 13 bases separated the two germline ends. CDR1 and CDR2 from the germline V gene are SNHLY and FYNNEI. This CDR3 region has 12 residues. The CDR3 here is CASTRQPSEQYF. The CDR3 DNA reads TGTGCCAGCACCAGACAGCCCAGCGAGCAGTACTTC. Full variable domain (outside the CDR3, taken from reference TRBV2 and TRBJ2-7): EPEVTQTPSHQVTQMGQEVILRCVPISNHLYFYWYRQILGQKVEFLVSFYNNEISEKSEIFDDQFSVERPDGSNFTLKIRSTKLEDSAMYFCASTRQPSEQYFGPGTRLTVT.